The 23 T cell receptor beta chains reported below all come from one sample, sequenced in a study of T cells after yellow fever vaccination. TCRdb redid the calling of the 5' RACE reads with MiXCR, one entry per CDR3 protein. Of about 340,000 distinct CDR3 sequences listed, around an eighth are singletons. Here the sequenced sample was CD4+ T cells sorted from PBMCs, taken 15 days after the yellow fever booster vaccination. The receptors come from a man in his late teens or twenties who received the YFV17D yellow fever vaccine.

The gene calls are TRBV5-1 and TRBJ1-6; D is perhaps TRBD1 (5 bases). Germline V gene lookup returns CDR1 SGHRS and CDR2 YFSETQ. CDR3 size: 14 residues. V lost 4 bases, J lost 8 bases, and 13 bases lay in between. The CDR3 sequence: CASSMGRADSPLHF. The CDR3 DNA reads TGCGCCAGCAGCATGGGCAGGGCTGATTCACCCCTCCACTTT.

This clonotype has more than one count but fewer than ten. The chain recombines TRBV7-2 with TRBJ2-3, with D unclear. Germline loops: CDR1 SGHTA, CDR2 FQGNSA. CDR3 length: 14 amino acids. V lost 7 bases, J lost 2 bases, and 13 bases lay in between. The CDR3 loop reads CASTPPPYTDTQYF. CDR3 nucleotide sequence: TGTGCCAGCACTCCCCCCCCCTACACAGATACGCAGTATTTT.

The V call is TRBV7-2, the J call TRBJ2-1; TRBD2 matches 12 bases. The CDR3 length is 16 residues. V lost 3 bases and J lost 8; bases outside the gene matches: 8. In germline, CDR1 is SGHTA, CDR2 FQGNSA. This CDR3 reads CASSLPLAGGLDEQFF. CDR3 in DNA: TGTGCCAGCAGCTTGCCCCTAGCGGGGGGGCTCGATGAGCAGTTCTTC.

The chain couples TRBV6-1 to TRBJ2-5, with 11 bases aligning to TRBD2. The CDR3 extends over 15 amino acids. Losses at the gene ends were 7 bases for V and 1 base for J; bases not matched to a gene: 5. Germline loops: CDR1 MNHNS, CDR2 SASEGT. The CDR3 DNA reads TGTGCCAGCACCAGACTAGCGGGGAGCCAAGAGACCCAGTACTTC. Translation gives CASTRLAGSQETQYF.

This clonotype was observed a few times. The CDR3 loop reads CATSDGLAGEEQFF. For the CDR3, the DNA is TGTGCCACCAGTGATGGACTAGCGGGGGAGGAGCAGTTCTTC. This chain connects TRBV24-1 to TRBJ2-1; TRBD2 agrees at 13 bases. The CDR3 spans 14 residues. The V gene end was trimmed by 3 bases and the J gene end by 10 bases; junction bases not matched to a gene: 2. The V gene's germline CDR1 is KGHDR and CDR2 SFDVKD.

The sample holds many counts of this clonotype. The chain recombines TRBV5-1 with TRBJ1-1; the D is unclear. Trimming took 4 bases from V and 5 from J, leaving 21 bases between them. The CDR3 has 16 residues. The germline V gene has CDR1 SGHRS and CDR2 YFSETQ. The CDR3 here is CASSLFSVGLMTEAFF. The CDR3 DNA follows: TGCGCCAGCAGCCTTTTTTCGGTAGGATTGATGACTGAAGCTTTCTTT.

This clonotype has at least ten counts. The gene calls are TRBV7-9 and TRBJ2-7; D is undetermined. V was cut by 0 bases and J by 6 bases, with 9 bases left in between. CDR1 is SEHNR, CDR2 FQNEAQ, per germline (reference sequence). This CDR3 has 13 amino acids. The CDR3 nucleotides are TGTGCCAGCAGCTTAGCTGTGGTGAGCGAGCAGTACTTC. Residues: CASSLAVVSEQYF.

The rearrangement links TRBV20-1 to TRBJ2-1; D perhaps matches TRBD1 (6 bases). Germline V gene lookup returns CDR1 DFQATT and CDR2 SNEGSKA (reference sequence). This CDR3 has 14 residues. Trimming stripped 3 bases from V and 8 bases from J, with 17 bases between. In DNA form, the CDR3 reads TGCAGTGCTAGCTCGACAGGTATAGGCGATGAGCAGTTCTTC. Encoded protein: CSASSTGIGDEQFF.

This chain links TRBV6-5 with TRBJ2-3; 9 bases map to TRBD2. Looked up from germline, CDR1 is MNHEY and CDR2 is SVGAGI. V trimming: 2 bases; J trimming: 5 bases; junction bases outside the gene matches: 5. The CDR3 has 15 residues. Here the CDR3 DNA reads TGTGCCAGCAGTTACGTCAGCGGGGGGAGAGATACGCAGTATTTT. It is translated as CASSYVSGGRDTQYF.

This clonotype was seen a few times. The chain uses TRBV20-1 and TRBJ2-1, with TRBD2 matching over 10 bases. CDR1 and CDR2 from the germline V gene are DFQATT and SNEGSKA (reference sequence). CDR3 length equals 16 residues. Germline trimming cut 3 bases from V and 4 bases from J; bases unmatched to any gene: 9. CDR3 residues: CSARGASGGRYNEQFF. In DNA, the CDR3 is TGCAGTGCTAGGGGGGCTAGCGGGGGACGATACAATGAGCAGTTCTTC.

J is TRBJ1-1 and V is TRBV18; D not resolved. The CDR3 consists of 12 residues. V shed 3 bases and J shed 5 bases, with 7 bases lying between them. Germline CDR1 and CDR2: KGHSH and LQKENI. The CDR3 DNA is TGTGCCAGCTCACCCCAGAAAACTGAAGCTTTCTTT. Amino acid sequence: CASSPQKTEAFF.

This clonotype appeared a few times. V and J are TRBV4-3 and TRBJ1-1; D is perhaps TRBD1 (5 bases). V dropped 1 base and J dropped 3 bases, with 15 bases sitting between them. Germline loops: CDR1 LGHNA, CDR2 YSLEER. This CDR3 is 16 amino acids long. The CDR3 loop is CASSQGAGYGDTEAFF. The CDR3, as DNA: TGCGCCAGCAGCCAAGGGGCAGGGTACGGAGACACTGAAGCTTTCTTT.

In its sample, this clonotype was seen a few times. CDR3 amino acids: CASSKGQGGGEQFF. DNA of the CDR3: TGTGCCAGCAGCAAGGGACAGGGAGGCGGTGAGCAGTTCTTC. The V call is TRBV7-2, the J call TRBJ2-1, with 9 nucleotides matching TRBD1. V was pared by 5 bases and J by 9 bases, with 8 bases of the junction left unmatched. Germline CDR1 SGHTA, CDR2 FQGNSA. The CDR3 consists of 14 residues.

This clonotype was seen only a few times. The V call is TRBV5-1, the J call TRBJ2-5, with 10 bases fitting TRBD2. Germline loops: CDR1 SGHRS, CDR2 YFSETQ. V lost 2 bases to trimming and J lost 7 bases; unmatched junction nucleotides: 5. The CDR3 consists of 14 residues. This chain's CDR3 is CASSFLAGDVTQYF. The CDR3 nucleotides read TGCGCCAGCAGCTTCCTAGCGGGGGATGTGACCCAGTACTTC.

This clonotype was recorded at least ten times. V is TRBV12-3 or TRBV12-4 and J is TRBJ2-5; TRBD2 is a possible D gene (5 bases). V lost 6 bases and J lost 5, with 13 bases in between. This CDR3 contains 13 residues. The CDR3 reads CASSLRERETQYF. Written as DNA, the CDR3 is TGTGCCAGCAGCTTGAGGGAGCGGGAGACCCAGTACTTC.

This clonotype appeared a few times. The rearrangement joins TRBV6-2 or TRBV6-3 to TRBJ1-5; D gene ambiguous. V was trimmed by 7 bases and J by 1 base, leaving 5 bases between them. Germline lookup yields CDR1 MNHEY and CDR2 SVGEGT. This CDR3 has 12 residues. CDR3 DNA: TGTGCCAGCAAAGACAGCAATCAGCCCCAGCATTTT. It specifies CASKDSNQPQHF.

This clonotype has just a few counts. V gene TRBV3-1 combines with J gene TRBJ2-3, with 9 bases aligning to TRBD2. CDR1 is LGHDT, CDR2 YNNKEL, per germline (reference sequence). After removal of 4 bases from V and 4 bases from J, the junction contained 6 bases not matched to a gene. The CDR3 is made up of 15 amino acids. CDR3 residues: CASSLGTSLADTQYF. CDR3 nucleotide sequence: TGTGCCAGCAGCCTCGGGACTAGCTTAGCAGATACGCAGTATTTT.

This sequence joins TRBV20-1 and TRBJ2-5; D gene uncertain. The V and J ends lost 2 bases and 5 bases respectively, with 12 bases between them. Germline V CDR1 and CDR2: DFQATT, SNEGSKA (reference sequence). This CDR3 spans 13 amino acids. CDR3 bases: TGCAGTGCTAGAAAGCCGGTGGGGGAGACCCAGTACTTC. As protein: CSARKPVGETQYF.

V usage is TRBV18 and J usage is TRBJ1-1; no definite D call. Germline lookup yields CDR1 KGHSH and CDR2 LQKENI. The length of the CDR3 is 14 residues. The V end was cut by 3 bases, the J end by 13 bases, with 21 bases between. The CDR3 DNA is TGTGCCAGCTCACCCACAGAGGAGTCCCTAACGGGTTTCTTT. Translated, it gives CASSPTEESLTGFF.

This chain uses TRBV7-3 with TRBJ2-5; D is undetermined. With 5 bases removed from V and 0 bases from J, the gap between germline ends came to 7 bases. Per germline, CDR1 SGHTA and CDR2 FQGTGA. This CDR3 is 13 amino acids long. CDR3: CASSGTYQETQYF. The CDR3 DNA reads as TGTGCCAGCAGCGGCACGTACCAAGAGACCCAGTACTTC.

Only a few counts were recorded for this clonotype. A junction end diverges from the germline sequence, so it may reflect a read error. The V and J genes are TRBV7-7 and TRBJ2-1; TRBD2 is a possible D gene (5 bases). Germline CDR1 and CDR2: SSHAT and FNYEAQ (reference sequence). CDR3 length: 13 residues. The DNA for the CDR3 is TGTGCTAGCAGCGGACCACAGAGCAATGAGCAGTTCTTC. Translation: CASSGPQSNEQFF.

In DNA form, the CDR3 reads TGCAGCGTTGAAGAAAAGGCCATCAACTATGGCTACACCTTC. Translation: CSVEEKAINYGYTF. This chain joins TRBV29-1 and TRBJ1-2; no definite D call. CDR3 length equals 14 residues. Germline lookup yields CDR1 SQVTM and CDR2 ANQGSEA. The V gene lost 0 bases and the J gene lost 2 bases, with 10 bases spanning the gap.

This clonotype has only a few counts. The chain recombines TRBV20-1 with TRBJ1-1; D possibly corresponds to TRBD1 (5 bases). This CDR3 is 15 amino acids long. Trimming left V 1 base short and J 0 bases short, with 12 bases between. CDR1 and CDR2 (germline): DFQATT, SNEGSKA (reference sequence). The CDR3 is CSARGSHRLNTEAFF. The CDR3 nucleotides are TGCAGTGCTAGAGGATCCCACAGGCTGAACACTGAAGCTTTCTTT.